These T cell receptor beta chains were read from a single sample in a study of cytomegalovirus exposure and HLA in healthy donors. Only in-frame clones appear in the TCRdb table, and some are missing; sequencing was by immunoSEQ multiplex PCR. The sample consists of tens of thousands of clones, about 66% of them appearing once. Sample: PBMCs. All receptors derive from a man aged 50 to 59 in good health and CMV-seropositive. Each CDR3 is given without its conserved first and last residue. D genes are given only for firm matches.

TRBD2	TRBV6-5	TRBJ2-3	14	ASSYPRAGGPDTQY
TRBD2	TRBV7-3	TRBJ2-7	12	ASSPSGGADEQY
TRBD1	TRBV10-3	TRBJ1-2	10	AIAGTGDGYT
.	TRBV19	TRBJ2-1	10	ASSGPLNEQF
.	TRBV5-1	TRBJ1-6	13	ASSLEGSYNSPLH
.	TRBV6-4	TRBJ1-2	11	ASSADGLYGYT
.	TRBV9	TRBJ1-1	12	ASSVAPGHTEAF
.	TRBV4-3	TRBJ1-1	14	ASSQDLFGGYTEAF
.	TRBV28	TRBJ1-2	12	AGGAGAPGYGYT
TRBD2	TRBV29-1	TRBJ2-1	11	SVSGGGYNEQF
.	TRBV4-2	TRBJ1-4	12	ASSHTPMDEKLF
TRBD2	TRBV7-9	TRBJ2-5	12	ASRTSGGQETQY
TRBD1	TRBV7-2	TRBJ2-7	16	ASSARTGDLSGSYEQY
TRBD1	TRBV12-5	TRBJ1-6	12	ASGTGQSHSPLH
TRBD1	TRBV27	TRBJ1-5	13	ASSSKTGGDQPQH
.	TRBV28	TRBJ1-1	12	ASRPTVQGTEAF
.	TRBV29-1	TRBJ1-2	9	SVEDAYGYT
.	TRBV4-2	TRBJ1-2	13	ASSQDPVLNYGYT
.	TRBV19	TRBJ1-5	13	ASSLDYRANQPQH
TRBD1	TRBV11-3	TRBJ2-7	13	ASSLRGPTSYEQY
TRBD1	TRBV18	TRBJ1-4	14	ASSPRTGGDNEKLF
TRBD1	TRBV29-1	TRBJ1-1	9	SVGRGREAF
.	TRBV5-1	TRBJ2-1	13	ASSLNQPGLGEQF
.	TRBV11-2	TRBJ1-1	13	ASSLDPGDNTEAF
TRBD2	TRBV7-9	TRBJ2-5	14	ASSFTSGGWQETQY
TRBD2	TRBV6-6	TRBJ2-1	14	ASSYSGTSFANEQF
.	TRBV12-5	TRBJ2-7	13	ASGQGEGGRYEQY
.	TRBV5-4	TRBJ2-7	13	ASSWGEGGRYEQY
.	TRBV25-1	TRBJ1-6	13	ASSESGGAGSPLH
.	TRBV14	TRBJ1-5	14	ASSQEVSGGNQPQH
TRBD2	TRBV5-6	TRBJ2-7	16	ASSRQTSGGPGIYEQY
TRBD1	TRBV29-1	TRBJ1-1	12	SVVRQGKNTEAF
TRBD1	TRBV4-1	TRBJ1-5	15	ASSQDTKQGQNQPQH
TRBD1	TRBV19	TRBJ1-2	11	ASSTIQGDGYT
.	TRBV4-2	TRBJ2-2	14	ASSQELRGNTGELF
.	TRBV5-1	TRBJ1-2	13	ASSLTRGGGYGYT
.	TRBV14	TRBJ1-5	12	ASSQGGFNQPQH
.	TRBV5-1	TRBJ2-1	13	ASSYSPGRGNEQF
TRBD1	TRBV14	TRBJ2-7	12	ASSLIDRVHEQY
TRBD1	TRBV7-2	TRBJ2-7	13	ASSAGRQGRSEQY
TRBD2	TRBV5-4	TRBJ2-1	10	ASSRTSAEQF